One sample yielded the 15 T cell receptor beta chains listed below, sequenced in a study of tumor-infiltrating lymphocytes in localized non-small cell lung cancer (dated by TCRdb to the early 2020s). The receptor library was made with the immunoSEQ multiplex PCR assay. Here the immuneACCESS table is served through TCRdb, limited to in-frame sequences with V and J called. Missing clones are a known gap in these copies; in checked studies unresolved V genes cover under half, and the rest lacks a known reason. The sample table shows approximately 13,000 clones, and about 70% are seen once. The top ten constitute about 8.6% of the sample. Sequencing was carried out using lung tumor tissue. The receptors shown here come from a human donor with non-small cell lung cancer.

Turning to this clone: Germline and junction disagree at one end, which may indicate a read error. This chain uses TRBV5-6 with TRBJ2-1; TRBD1 matches at 8 bases. Germline loops: CDR1 SGHDT, CDR2 YYEEEE. CDR3 length equals 15 residues. The CDR3 loop reads CASSAGGIFYHEQFF. CDR3 sequence (DNA): TGTGCCAGCAGCGCAGGGGGCATATTCTACCATGAGCAGTTCTTC.

This chain links TRBV4-1 with TRBJ2-2, with D perhaps assigned TRBD1 or TRBD2 (5 bases each). CDR1 and CDR2 (germline): MGHRA, YSYEKL. There are 16 residues in the CDR3. The V and J ends lost 5 bases and 7 bases respectively, with 20 bases between them. The CDR3 sequence: CASSSYSRGAIGELFF. CDR3 nucleotides: TGCGCCAGCAGCTCCTATTCAAGGGGAGCGATCGGGGAGCTGTTTTTT.

This chain uses TRBV7-8 with TRBJ1-2; D is unclear. The germline CDR1 and CDR2 sequences are SGHVS and FQNEAQ. CDR3 length: 14 residues. V gave up 4 bases and J gave up 5 bases, with 14 bases separating them. CDR3 sequence reads: CASSYNSGAYGYTF. DNA of the CDR3: TGTGCCAGCAGCTACAATTCAGGAGCGTATGGCTACACCTTC.

The J gene is TRBJ2-7, the V gene TRBV14, with TRBD2 matching over 8 bases. The J segment lost 8 bases and the V segment lost 0 bases, leaving 3 bases of the junction unmatched. CDR1 and CDR2 from the germline V gene are SGHDN and FVKESK. This CDR3 has 13 residues. This CDR3 reads CASSQDSGTKQYF. The CDR3, as DNA: TGTGCCAGCAGCCAAGATAGCGGGACAAAGCAGTACTTC.

The chain couples TRBV19 to TRBJ2-2, with 7 nucleotides matching TRBD1. The CDR3 loop spans 15 amino acids. Per germline, CDR1 LNHDA and CDR2 SQIVND (reference sequence). J gave up 0 bases and V 2 bases, and 0 bases lay outside the gene matches. The CDR3 is CASSIQGANTGELFF. Written as DNA, the CDR3 is TGTGCCAGTAGTATACAGGGGGCGAACACCGGGGAGCTGTTTTTT. The full variable domain, with the rest looked up from reference TRBV19 and TRBJ2-2, is DGGITQSPKYLFRKEGQNVTLSCEQNLNHDAMYWYRQDPGQGLRLIYYSQIVNDFQKGDIAEGYSVSREKKESFPLTVTSAQKNPTAFYLCASSIQGANTGELFFGEGSRLTVL.

This clone was observed a few times. The genes are TRBV18 and TRBJ1-1; possibly TRBD1 for D (6 bases). The ends were cut back, 5 bases at V and 4 bases at J, with 14 bases in the middle. From germline, CDR1 is KGHSH and CDR2 LQKENI. The CDR3 sequence is 14 residues long. For the CDR3, the DNA is TGTGCCAGCTCAGCGACAGGCCGTATCACTGAAGCTTTCTTT. Protein: CASSATGRITEAFF.

The CDR3 DNA sequence: TGTGCCAGCAGCGTAGGAGGGTTTGGTGAGACCCAGTACTTC. Residues: CASSVGGFGETQYF. V is TRBV9 and J is TRBJ2-5, with TRBD2 as a possible D gene (5 bases). Germline assignment: CDR1 SGDLS and CDR2 YYNGEE. This CDR3 comprises 14 residues. The germline V and J ends were trimmed by 0 bases and 5 bases, with 11 bases remaining between them.

The J gene is TRBJ2-1, the V gene TRBV14; weak D call: TRBD2 (7 bases). Trimming removed 2 bases from V and 7 bases from J, with 15 bases in between. The CDR3 runs 15 residues. Germline CDR1 and CDR2: SGHDN and FVKESK. CDR3 loop: CASSQLGGPGNEQFF. The CDR3 DNA follows: TGTGCCAGCAGCCAATTGGGGGGGCCGGGGAATGAGCAGTTCTTC.

This chain links TRBV4-1 with TRBJ2-7, with 9 bases aligning to TRBD1. The CDR3 has 15 residues. V was clipped by 4 bases and J by 6 bases; unmatched bases: 10. CDR1 is MGHRA and CDR2 is YSYEKL in the germline V gene. CDR3 sequence (DNA): TGCGCCAGCAGCCCTCGATCGGACAGGGGAAGCGAGCAGTACTTC. It codes for CASSPRSDRGSEQYF.

The CDR3 region has the DNA TGTGCCAGCAGCTCCCGGGAGGACTACAATGAGCAGTTCTTC. It codes for CASSSREDYNEQFF. The chain joins TRBV7-9 to TRBJ2-1; 7 bases fit TRBD2. There are 14 residues in the CDR3. V was pared by 4 bases and J by 3 bases, with 3 bases of the junction left unmatched. Germline V gives CDR1 SEHNR, CDR2 FQNEAQ (reference sequence).

The rearrangement joins TRBV6-6 to TRBJ2-3; possible D gene TRBD1, 6 bases. Germline lookup yields CDR1 MNHNY and CDR2 SVGAGI (reference sequence). CDR3 length: 14 residues. The V and J ends lost 6 bases and 2 bases respectively, with 12 bases between them. The CDR3 region is CASRNGQNTDTQYF. CDR3 coding DNA: TGTGCCAGCAGAAACGGACAGAACACAGATACGCAGTATTTT.

The chain uses TRBV27 and TRBJ2-7, with TRBD2 matching 11 bases. This CDR3 is built from 14 residues. The J segment lost 1 base and the V segment lost 6 bases, leaving 2 bases of the junction unmatched. Germline values: CDR1 MNHEY, CDR2 SMNVEV (reference sequence). CDR3 in amino acids: CASRIAGGSYEQYF. The CDR3, as DNA: TGTGCCAGCAGGATAGCGGGAGGGTCCTACGAGCAGTACTTC.

The chain links TRBV6-1 to TRBJ1-2; D remains unclear. The CDR3 is 13 residues long. The V gene lost 5 bases and the J gene lost 5 bases, with 12 bases spanning the gap. The V gene's germline CDR1 is MNHNS and CDR2 SASEGT. The CDR3 loop reads CASSHSGDYGYTF. The CDR3 DNA reads TGTGCCAGCAGTCACTCCGGGGATTATGGCTACACCTTC.

The V and J genes are TRBV11-2 and TRBJ2-2; possibly TRBD1 for D (6 bases). With 4 bases removed from V and 4 bases from J, the gap between germline ends came to 13 bases. The CDR3 has 15 amino acids. In germline, CDR1 is SGHAT, CDR2 FQNNGV. The CDR3 reads CASSSSGHSTGELFF. The DNA of the CDR3 is TGTGCCAGCAGCTCCTCGGGACATAGCACCGGGGAGCTGTTTTTT.

The genes are TRBV5-4 and TRBJ1-4, with D tentatively TRBD1 (5 bases). V dropped 4 bases and J dropped 4 bases, with 11 bases sitting between them. Germline-derived CDR1 and CDR2 are SGHNT and YYREEE (reference sequence). This CDR3 region has 14 residues. The CDR3 DNA reads TGTGCCAGCAGCCTGGGGCAGAATAATGAAAAACTGTTTTTT. It codes for CASSLGQNNEKLFF.